This T cell receptor beta chain emerged from a study of Ad26.COV2.S vaccination and SARS-CoV-2 variants. On the study more broadly: By the intramuscular route, Ad26.COV2.S was given once, or twice 56 days apart.

The treatment denotes: around 19 received Ad26.COV2.S at low or high dose, single or two shots; several received placebo; per-sample allocation not given. Day 63 after the first vaccine or placebo injection was the time point for sampling. This vaccine is an Ad26 vector that expresses the Wuhan-strain SARS-CoV-2 spike. With regard to this clone: Its matching antigen is unknown.

Study results and limitations: Considerable breadth of spike-specific CD8+ and CD4+ T cell responses has reportedly been documented following vaccination.

This CDR3 is 12 amino acids long. Germline lookup yields CDR1 SQVTM and CDR2 ANQGSEA. Deletions cut 4 bases from V and 5 bases from J, with 10 bases between. Profiling relied on immunoSEQ multiplex PCR, and the TCRdb table lists in-frame clones only, not all of them. The sample consists of hundreds of thousands of clones, roughly 90% of them appearing once. The receptor was isolated from a person aged 18 to 65 who received the Ad26.COV2.S COVID-19 vaccine or a placebo. The chain couples TRBV29-1 to TRBJ2-3; no clear D. Here the sequenced sample was peripheral blood, taken in a trial of Ad26.COV2.S vaccine versus placebo. The CDR3 reads CSVVKGIDTQYF. The CDR3 DNA reads TGCAGCGTTGTCAAAGGTATAGATACGCAGTATTTT.